This record concerns one TCR beta chain sequence. The V gene lost 0 bases and the J gene lost 5 bases, with 8 bases spanning the gap. The CDR3 totals 14 residues. CDR1 and CDR2 (germline): SGDLS, YYNGEE. The sample is drawn from a study of cytomegalovirus exposure and HLA in healthy donors. The PCR was carried out with 60 Vbeta primers and 13 Jbeta primers. The table came from immunoSEQ multiplex PCR; TCRdb's copy has only in-frame clones and leaves some out. In the table there are under 90,000 clones, about 71% of which are singletons. The V and J genes are TRBV9 and TRBJ2-2, with a possible D match to TRBD2 (6 bases). The material sequenced was PBMCs. This clonotype was obtained from a woman aged 45-65 years in good health and CMV-seropositive. The CDR3 DNA reads TGTGCCAGCAGCGTAGAGCTAGCGACCGGGGAGCTGTTTTTT. It codes for CASSVELATGELFF.